These 11 T cell receptor beta chains share one sample of origin, sequenced in a study of CD8 T cells in Susac syndrome. Reverse transcription of roughly 0.45 to 1 ug RNA was carried out with random hexamers. TCRdb redid the calling of the immunoSEQ multiplex PCR reads with MiXCR, one entry per CDR3 protein. The table records about 300,000 distinct CDR3 sequences, roughly nine tenths of them present only once. Sequenced sample: CD4+ T cells from PBMCs. The receptor set was obtained from a human donor with multiple sclerosis.

This rearrangement joins TRBV5-1 to TRBJ1-6; D not resolved. The V gene's germline CDR1 is SGHRS and CDR2 YFSETQ. This CDR3 contains 17 residues. The ends were cut back, 4 bases at V and 7 bases at J, with 21 bases in the middle. CDR3 amino acids: CASSPRDWRETNSPLHF. The CDR3 nucleotides are TGCGCCAGCAGCCCCCGCGATTGGCGGGAGACGAATTCACCCCTCCACTTT.

V and J are TRBV9 and TRBJ2-2, with D tentatively TRBD2 (5 bases). The CDR3 spans 17 residues. The V end lost 4 bases, the J end lost 3 bases, and 19 bases lay between the germline ends. CDR1 and CDR2 (germline): SGDLS, YYNGEE. CDR3 loop: CASSKEGYADHTGELFF. CDR3 coding DNA: TGTGCCAGCAGCAAAGAGGGTTACGCTGACCACACCGGGGAGCTGTTTTTT.

This chain links TRBV7-3 with TRBJ1-2; no reliable D call. Looked up from germline, CDR1 is SGHTA and CDR2 is FQGTGA. The CDR3 sequence is 13 residues long. V was shortened by 2 bases and J by 3 bases, with 7 bases between the two germline ends. This CDR3 is CASSLQPDYGYTF. The CDR3 DNA follows: TGTGCCAGCAGCTTACAACCAGACTATGGCTACACCTTC.

The chain carries TRBV11-2 and TRBJ1-4; 7 bases line up with TRBD1. Germline-derived CDR1 and CDR2 are SGHAT and FQNNGV. J lost 7 bases, V lost 5 bases, and 4 bases had no gene match. CDR3 length: 13 residues. CDR3: CASSPTGIEKLFF. The DNA of the CDR3 is TGTGCCAGCAGCCCGACAGGGATTGAAAAACTGTTTTTT.

The CDR3 DNA reads as TGTGCCAGCAGCCGCCTCTGGGCGTCCGCCGGGGAGCTGTTTTTT. It codes for CASSRLWASAGELFF. V gene TRBV3-1 combines with J gene TRBJ2-2; no definite D call. Looked up from germline, CDR1 is LGHDT and CDR2 is YNNKEL (reference sequence). This CDR3 has 15 residues. The germline V and J ends were trimmed by 4 bases and 6 bases, with 15 bases remaining between them.

The rearrangement uses TRBV7-2 and TRBJ1-3, with D possibly being TRBD1 (6 bases). The CDR3 has 15 residues. Trimming stripped 4 bases from V and 0 bases from J, with 10 bases between. CDR1 and CDR2 from the germline V gene are SGHTA and FQGNSA. CDR3 bases: TGTGCCAGCAGCTGGGACATATTCTCTGGAAACACCATATATTTT. Translated, it gives CASSWDIFSGNTIYF.

The J gene is TRBJ2-1, the V gene TRBV14; D is possibly TRBD2 (7 bases). The CDR3 has 15 residues. Trimming shortened V by 4 bases and J by 8 bases, and 18 bases separated the two germline ends. Germline V gives CDR1 SGHDN, CDR2 FVKESK. Written as DNA, the CDR3 is TGTGCCAGCAGCCCCCTGGGGGGGGCTCCCCATGAGCAGTTCTTC. It encodes CASSPLGGAPHEQFF.

The V call is TRBV5-1, the J call TRBJ1-1, with a possible D match to TRBD1 (6 bases). The CDR3 spans 14 residues. Trimming shortened V by 3 bases and J by 4 bases, and 13 bases separated the two germline ends. Germline CDR1 SGHRS, CDR2 YFSETQ. The CDR3 DNA reads TGCGCCAGCAGCTACACAGGGTTTGGCACTGAAGCTTTCTTT. This translates into CASSYTGFGTEAFF.

CDR3 nucleotides: TGTGCCAGCAGCTCAGGGACGGCTTCACCCCTCCACTTT. Residues: CASSSGTASPLHF. The V call is TRBV7-9, the J call TRBJ1-6; weak D call: TRBD1 (5 bases). V was shortened by 4 bases and J by 9 bases, with 10 bases between the two germline ends. This CDR3 contains 13 residues. Germline V gene lookup returns CDR1 SEHNR and CDR2 FQNEAQ (reference sequence).

The CDR3 nucleotides read TGTGCCAGCAGTCAGGGGGCGATAAGGCAAAATGAGCAGTTCTTC. Translation: CASSQGAIRQNEQFF. The chain uses TRBV2 and TRBJ2-1, with 8 positions matching TRBD1. With V trimmed by 5 bases and J by 7 bases, 10 bases remained unmatched. Germline V gives CDR1 SNHLY, CDR2 FYNNEI. This CDR3 comprises 15 residues.

This sequence joins TRBV9 and TRBJ2-1; 10 nucleotides agree with TRBD2. J gave up 2 bases and V 3 bases, and 5 bases lay outside the gene matches. This CDR3 is built from 16 residues. Germline CDR1 SGDLS, CDR2 YYNGEE. CDR3 sequence: CASSAGSGGAYNEQFF. Here the CDR3 DNA reads TGTGCCAGCAGCGCTGGGAGCGGGGGGGCCTACAATGAGCAGTTCTTC.